The source of this TCR beta chain is a study of blood T cell repertoires in COVID-19. The CDR3 is 16 residues long. V shed 0 bases and J 3 bases; nucleotides not matched to a gene: 5. CDR1 and CDR2 from the germline V gene are MNHEY and SVGEGT. Sequencing used immunoSEQ multiplex PCR; TCRdb keeps in-frame clones, though not all of them. Seen here are some 170,000 clones, 65% to 85% observed once, and the top ten hold under 7%. Residents of 20 to 25 US areas, aged roughly 18 to 89 years, made up the participants. Cohort 3 donors were reported recovered after two negative PCRs, clearance, or symptom resolution.

This receptor was taken from a man aged 35 to 55 who had recovered from COVID-19. The V call is TRBV6-2 or TRBV6-3, the J call TRBJ2-1; 7 bases fit TRBD2. The sample consisted of PBMCs or T cells enriched from blood (not recorded which). This CDR3 is CASSYSVRGDYNEQFF. The CDR3 DNA is TGTGCCAGCAGTTACTCGGTTCGGGGGGACTACAATGAGCAGTTCTTC.